Below are 23 T cell receptor beta chains sequenced from a single sample in a study of T-cell reconstitution after alpha-beta-depleted transplantation in children. The TCRbeta library was prepared with unique molecular identifiers. TCRdb used MiXCR to reprocess the PCR reads, holding one entry per CDR3 protein. The sample has about 90,000 distinct CDR3 sequences, about 14% seen once. The specimen was PBMCs, mostly from graft donor cells, collected 180 days after TCRalphabeta/CD19-depleted stem cell transplant. Every receptor here comes from a male patient between 2 and 10 years old who had a stem cell transplant for acute lymphoblastic leukemia, so the T cells may come from the graft donor.

This clonotype was counted between two and nine times. This chain connects TRBV18 to TRBJ2-7, with 11 bases that match TRBD1. V lost 3 bases to trimming and J lost 0 bases; unmatched junction nucleotides: 7. CDR1 is KGHSH and CDR2 is LQKENI in the germline V gene. This CDR3 is built from 17 residues. CDR3 protein: CASSPLPGQGGSYEQYF. The CDR3 DNA reads as TGTGCCAGCTCACCCCTACCGGGACAGGGGGGCTCCTACGAGCAGTACTTC.

Many counts were recorded for this clonotype. This chain links TRBV7-2 with TRBJ2-2; D not certain. Trimming shortened V by 6 bases and J by 7 bases, and 12 bases separated the two germline ends. The germline V gene has CDR1 SGHTA and CDR2 FQGNSA. The CDR3 length is 13 residues. The CDR3 bases are TGTGCCAGCAGTCCTCCTTCCAGCGGGGAGCTGTTTTTT. As protein: CASSPPSSGELFF.

The chain links TRBV7-2 to TRBJ2-7; D might be TRBD1 or TRBD2, each matching 6 bases. V was clipped by 3 bases and J by 3 bases, with 12 bases between them. This CDR3 is 14 amino acids long. Germline loops: CDR1 SGHTA, CDR2 FQGNSA. The CDR3 sequence: CASSFGGGSYEQYF. CDR3 bases: TGTGCCAGCAGCTTTGGAGGGGGGAGCTACGAGCAGTACTTC.

The chain is built from TRBV6-1 and TRBJ2-7, with D perhaps given as TRBD1 or TRBD2 (5 bases each). Germline loops: CDR1 MNHNS, CDR2 SASEGT. The CDR3 contains 15 residues. The V end was cut by 7 bases, the J end by 1 base, with 17 bases between. This chain's CDR3 is CASNPTGGSSYEQYF. The CDR3 DNA reads TGTGCCAGCAACCCTACTGGGGGTTCGTCCTACGAGCAGTACTTC.

The chain links TRBV7-2 to TRBJ2-5, with a tentative D call TRBD2 (6 bases). The germline V and J ends were trimmed by 2 bases and 5 bases, with 9 bases remaining between them. The germline gives CDR1 SGHTA, CDR2 FQGNSA. This CDR3 is 13 amino acids long. For the CDR3, the DNA is TGTGCCAGCAGCTTACTAGCGACGGAGACCCAGTACTTC. It codes for CASSLLATETQYF.

There are many counts of this clonotype. The rearrangement links TRBV3-1 to TRBJ1-1, with 10 positions matching TRBD1. The germline V gene has CDR1 LGHDT and CDR2 YNNKEL (reference sequence). This CDR3 has 16 residues. V was pared by 0 bases and J by 5 bases, with 6 bases of the junction left unmatched. CDR3 residues: CASSQDRDRGFTEAFF. In nucleotides, the CDR3 is TGTGCCAGCAGCCAAGATCGGGACAGGGGCTTTACTGAAGCTTTCTTT.

A few counts support this clonotype. This chain uses TRBV15 with TRBJ1-2; D uncertain. The germline CDR1 and CDR2 sequences are LNHNV and YYDKDF (reference sequence). The CDR3 is 17 residues long. Trimming cost V 0 bases and J 3 bases, with 17 bases left between them. The CDR3 spells CATSRDIAAGLDYGYTF. The CDR3 DNA follows: TGTGCCACCAGCAGAGATATAGCGGCGGGGTTGGACTATGGCTACACCTTC.

The table lists this clonotype with a few counts. The genes are TRBV20-1 and TRBJ2-5, with D perhaps matching TRBD2 (5 bases). This CDR3 spans 12 amino acids. V shed 1 base and J shed 7 bases, with 10 bases lying between them. Germline values: CDR1 DFQATT, CDR2 SNEGSKA (reference sequence). CDR3 sequence: CSARGLSGTQYF. For the CDR3, the DNA is TGCAGTGCTAGAGGTCTAAGCGGGACCCAGTACTTC.

The sample holds a few counts of this clonotype. The chain employs TRBV20-1 and TRBJ2-3; 7 bases line up with TRBD2. The CDR3 totals 14 residues. Trimming took 3 bases from V and 2 from J; bases not matched to a gene: 5. The germline V gene has CDR1 DFQATT and CDR2 SNEGSKA (reference sequence). CDR3 sequence: CSARASGLTDTQYF. The CDR3 DNA reads TGCAGTGCTAGGGCTAGCGGACTCACAGATACGCAGTATTTT.

This sequence joins TRBV20-1 and TRBJ2-1; 9 bases are shared with TRBD2. Germline CDR1 is DFQATT and CDR2 is SNEGSKA (reference sequence). After removal of 3 bases from V and 4 bases from J, the junction contained 7 bases not matched to a gene. There are 15 residues in the CDR3. CDR3 region: CSARPLAGPYNEQFF. The CDR3 bases are TGCAGTGCTAGGCCCCTAGCGGGGCCTTACAATGAGCAGTTCTTC.

This clonotype was seen a few times. The rearrangement links TRBV12-3 or TRBV12-4 to TRBJ2-7, with D possibly being TRBD1 (6 bases). Deletions cut 6 bases from V and 2 bases from J, with 14 bases between. CDR3 length: 14 amino acids. In nucleotides, the CDR3 is TGTGCCAGCAGACCACAGGGATGGGCCTACGAGCAGTACTTC. This codes for CASRPQGWAYEQYF.

The genes are TRBV7-9 and TRBJ2-7; D gene unclear. This CDR3 is built from 16 residues. Trimming cost V 2 bases and J 4 bases, with 18 bases left between them. Germline-derived CDR1 and CDR2 are SEHNR and FQNEAQ (reference sequence). The CDR3 here is CASSLWAGTQTYEQYF. The CDR3 coding sequence is TGTGCCAGCAGCTTATGGGCAGGAACCCAGACTTACGAGCAGTACTTC.

J is TRBJ1-1 and V is TRBV6-5; 7 bases agree with TRBD1. The V and J ends lost 0 bases and 5 bases, in that order; junction bases with no gene match: 15. The CDR3 extends over 18 amino acids. Germline V gene data show CDR1 as MNHEY and CDR2 as SVGAGI. The CDR3 DNA is TGTGCCAGCAGTTACTCGATTTTCCCAGGGGGGGCAGAAACTGAAGCTTTCTTT. It yields the protein CASSYSIFPGGAETEAFF.

The J gene is TRBJ2-6, the V gene TRBV12-3 or TRBV12-4; unclear D gene. The CDR3 is made up of 14 amino acids. Trimming stripped 2 bases from V and 0 bases from J, with 2 bases between. The CDR3 DNA follows: TGTGCCAGCAGTTTAAGCTCTGGGGCCAACGTCCTGACTTTC. This codes for CASSLSSGANVLTF.

The V and J genes are TRBV7-7 and TRBJ2-5, with 10 bases aligning to TRBD2. CDR1 SSHAT and CDR2 FNYEAQ come from the germline V gene (reference sequence). There are 15 residues in the CDR3. With V trimmed by 4 bases and J by 5 bases, 7 bases remained unmatched. CDR3 nucleotides: TGTGCCAGCAGCTCAACCGGACTAGCGGTGGAGACCCAGTACTTC. Residues: CASSSTGLAVETQYF.

This clonotype was counted a few times. The chain carries TRBV12-5 and TRBJ2-7; TRBD1 matches at 9 bases. Germline CDR1 reads LGHNT; CDR2 reads FRNRAP. Losses at the gene ends were 2 bases for V and 5 bases for J; bases not matched to a gene: 4. This CDR3 region has 14 residues. In nucleotides, the CDR3 is TGTGCTAGTGGTTTGCCCGGGACAGGGAACGAGCAGTACTTC. Its protein product is CASGLPGTGNEQYF.

This clonotype was detected a few times. The chain employs TRBV12-3 or TRBV12-4 and TRBJ2-4; perhaps TRBD2 as D (6 bases). Trimming removed 5 bases from V and 0 bases from J, with 17 bases in between. CDR3 size: 17 residues. DNA for the CDR3: TGTGCCAGCAGTCCCCTTGGGAGGACCATAGCCAAAAACATTCAGTACTTC. It codes for CASSPLGRTIAKNIQYF.

This clonotype turned up a few times. J is TRBJ2-5 and V is TRBV15; D may correspond to TRBD1 or TRBD2 (5 bases each). CDR1 is LNHNV and CDR2 is YYDKDF in the germline V gene (reference sequence). Trimming shortened V by 0 bases and J by 5 bases, and 10 bases separated the two germline ends. The CDR3 extends over 14 amino acids. The CDR3 region has the DNA TGTGCCACCAGCAGAGATCCGGGACCCGAGACCCAGTACTTC. This codes for CATSRDPGPETQYF.

The chain carries TRBV7-9 and TRBJ2-7; D gene uncertain. CDR3 length equals 14 residues. Germline-derived CDR1 and CDR2 are SEHNR and FQNEAQ (reference sequence). V was cut by 3 bases and J by 0 bases, with 9 bases left in between. This chain's CDR3 is CASSFQDGSYEQYF. DNA of the CDR3: TGTGCCAGCAGCTTTCAGGACGGCTCCTACGAGCAGTACTTC.

This clonotype was picked up a small number of times. V is TRBV7-8 and J is TRBJ2-7; D not resolved. There are 13 residues in the CDR3. Germline V lookup: CDR1 SGHVS, CDR2 FQNEAQ. V lost 6 bases and J lost 3, with 12 bases in between. CDR3 amino acids: CASRRLGLYEQYF. DNA for the CDR3: TGTGCCAGCAGACGTTTAGGGCTCTACGAGCAGTACTTC.

This clonotype has at least ten counts. V gene TRBV4-1 combines with J gene TRBJ2-5; D is possibly TRBD1 (6 bases). This CDR3 comprises 14 residues. V was trimmed by 4 bases and J by 2 bases, leaving 11 bases between them. CDR1 and CDR2 from the germline V gene are MGHRA and YSYEKL. CDR3: CASSPGTGQETQYF. In DNA, the CDR3 is TGCGCCAGCAGCCCGGGAACAGGGCAAGAGACCCAGTACTTC.

This chain uses TRBV7-9 with TRBJ2-1, with a possible D match to TRBD1 (6 bases). CDR1 and CDR2 (germline): SEHNR, FQNEAQ (reference sequence). The CDR3 consists of 17 residues. The V gene lost 5 bases and the J gene lost 4 bases, with 21 bases spanning the gap. CDR3 bases: TGTGCCAGCAGCCCCGCCTTGGACAGAGGAATTTACAATGAGCAGTTCTTC. Amino acids: CASSPALDRGIYNEQFF.

This chain joins TRBV4-3 and TRBJ1-5, with 7 bases matching TRBD1. This CDR3 has 16 residues. V dropped 0 bases and J dropped 7; count of bases not matched to a gene: 9. Germline V gene sequence: CDR1 LGHNA, CDR2 YSLEER. The chain's CDR3 is CASSQDLAGGVQPQHF. In DNA, the CDR3 is TGCGCCAGCAGCCAAGATCTGGCAGGGGGAGTGCAGCCCCAGCATTTT.